A single sample is the source of the 10 T cell receptor beta chains below, sequenced in a study of blood T cell repertoires in COVID-19. Clones were sequenced by immunoSEQ multiplex PCR, and TCRdb holds only the in-frame ones, with some missing. The data contain just over 150,000 clones, 85% of them seen just once; the ten biggest clones take up under 4%. Sequences were obtained from peripheral blood. These receptors were taken from a human donor with acute or convalescent COVID-19. The donor label of this sample is uncertain.

This chain uses TRBV4-1 with TRBJ1-2; D gene uncertain. Germline CDR1 and CDR2: MGHRA and YSYEKL. The CDR3 sequence is 16 residues long. Trimming took off 1 base at V and 2 bases at J, with 14 bases between the two ends. CDR3 nucleotide sequence: TGCGCCAGCAGCCAAGGGCAACCTCGATTAAACTATGGCTACACCTTC. Protein sequence: CASSQGQPRLNYGYTF.

The rearrangement uses TRBV5-1 and TRBJ2-7; 7 bases fit TRBD1. Per the germline V gene, CDR1 is SGHRS and CDR2 is YFSETQ. The J segment lost 1 base and the V segment lost 4 bases, leaving 8 bases of the junction unmatched. The CDR3 covers 15 residues. The CDR3, as DNA: TGCGCCAGCAGCAGGGACAGCCACTCTTCCTACGAGCAGTACTTC. As protein: CASSRDSHSSYEQYF. Looking up the rest from reference TRBV5-1 and TRBJ2-7 gives the full variable domain: KAGVTQTPRYLIKTRGQQVTLSCSPISGHRSVSWYQQTPGQGLQFLFEYFSETQRNKGNFPGRFSGRQFSNSRSEMNVSTLELGDSALYLCASSRDSHSSYEQYFGPGTRLTVT.

This chain links TRBV18 with TRBJ1-5; D perhaps matches TRBD1 (5 bases). Trimming removed 3 bases at V and 0 bases at J, with 15 bases between. CDR1 KGHSH and CDR2 LQKENI come from the germline V gene. CDR3 length: 17 amino acids. For the CDR3, the DNA is TGTGCCAGCTCACCGGACCGGGGGGAAGATAGCAATCAGCCCCAGCATTTT. This sequence encodes CASSPDRGEDSNQPQHF.

The chain is built from TRBV19 and TRBJ1-4, with TRBD1 matching 7 bases. Germline trimming cut 3 bases from V and 2 bases from J; bases unmatched to any gene: 3. CDR1 is LNHDA and CDR2 is SQIVND in the germline V gene (reference sequence). The CDR3 totals 15 residues. For the CDR3, the DNA is TGTGCCAGTAGTATCCGACAGGGCACTAATGAAAAACTGTTTTTT. Protein: CASSIRQGTNEKLFF. Based on the CDR3 plus reference TRBV19 and TRBJ1-4, the full variable domain is DGGITQSPKYLFRKEGQNVTLSCEQNLNHDAMYWYRQDPGQGLRLIYYSQIVNDFQKGDIAEGYSVSREKKESFPLTVTSAQKNPTAFYLCASSIRQGTNEKLFFGSGTQLSVL.

The chain has TRBV5-1 and TRBJ2-1, with 7 bases matching TRBD2. The CDR3 is made up of 15 amino acids. Germline CDR1 SGHRS, CDR2 YFSETQ. Germline trimming cut 1 base from V and 6 bases from J; bases unmatched to any gene: 7. The CDR3 spells CASSLNSGASNEQFF. The CDR3, as DNA: TGCGCCAGCAGCTTGAACAGCGGGGCGTCCAATGAGCAGTTCTTC.

The chain joins TRBV2 to TRBJ2-1; perhaps TRBD1 as D (6 bases). The CDR3 length is 14 residues. Germline lookup yields CDR1 SNHLY and CDR2 FYNNEI. V was cut by 1 base and J by 4 bases, with 8 bases left in between. The CDR3 is CASSEVTGYNEQFF. As DNA, the CDR3 is TGTGCCAGCAGTGAAGTGACAGGATACAATGAGCAGTTCTTC.

CDR3 loop: CASSPGLGETQYF. The CDR3 DNA sequence: TGTGCCAGCTCACCGGGACTAGGAGAGACCCAGTACTTC. V is TRBV18 and J is TRBJ2-5; TRBD2 agrees at 8 bases. Per germline, CDR1 KGHSH and CDR2 LQKENI. CDR3 length equals 13 residues. With V trimmed by 3 bases and J by 4 bases, 1 base remained unmatched. The full variable domain, its missing parts supplied by reference TRBV18 and TRBJ2-5, is NAGVMQNPRHLVRRRGQEARLRCSPMKGHSHVYWYRQLPEEGLKFMVYLQKENIIDESGMPKERFSAEFPKEGPSILRIQQVVRGDSAAYFCASSPGLGETQYFGPGTRLLVL.

The V and J genes are TRBV4-3 and TRBJ2-5; D possibly corresponds to TRBD1 (6 bases). Germline CDR1 is LGHNA and CDR2 is YSLEER. V lost 2 bases and J lost 1, with 14 bases in between. This CDR3 spans 16 amino acids. The CDR3 DNA sequence: TGCGCCAGCAGCCAAACCTACGGGACACTCCAAGAGACCCAGTACTTC. This encodes CASSQTYGTLQETQYF.

The chain joins TRBV15 to TRBJ2-1, with 10 bases lining up with TRBD2. Germline V gene sequence: CDR1 LNHNV, CDR2 YYDKDF (reference sequence). The V segment lost 9 bases and the J segment 1 base; nucleotides outside the gene matches: 6. The CDR3 has 15 residues. The CDR3 sequence is CATGPSGSSYNEQFF. Written as DNA, the CDR3 is TGTGCCACAGGCCCTAGCGGGAGTTCCTACAATGAGCAGTTCTTC.

The chain recombines TRBV28 with TRBJ2-2; 10 bases are shared with TRBD1. This CDR3 contains 15 residues. Germline assignment: CDR1 MDHEN and CDR2 SYDVKM. Losses at the gene ends were 5 bases for V and 6 bases for J; bases not matched to a gene: 6. In DNA, the CDR3 is TGTGCCAGCAGTCCCGGGACAGGGGTTGCCGGGGAGCTGTTTTTT. This codes for CASSPGTGVAGELFF.